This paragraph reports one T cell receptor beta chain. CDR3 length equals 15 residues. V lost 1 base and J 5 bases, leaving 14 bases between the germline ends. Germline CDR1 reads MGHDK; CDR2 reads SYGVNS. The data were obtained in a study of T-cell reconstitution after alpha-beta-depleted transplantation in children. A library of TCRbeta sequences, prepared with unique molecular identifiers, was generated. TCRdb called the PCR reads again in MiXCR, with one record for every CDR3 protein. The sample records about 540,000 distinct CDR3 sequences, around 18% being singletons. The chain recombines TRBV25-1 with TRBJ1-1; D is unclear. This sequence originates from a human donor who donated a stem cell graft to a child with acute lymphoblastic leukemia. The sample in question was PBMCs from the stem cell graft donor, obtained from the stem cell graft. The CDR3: CASSELRTVGTEAFF. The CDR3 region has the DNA TGTGCCAGCAGTGAATTGCGGACCGTCGGAACTGAAGCTTTCTTT.